One and the same sample provided the 20 T cell receptor beta chains below, sequenced in a study of blood T cells in healthy people across ages. Then a second PCR, running roughly 7 to 11 cycles, was carried out with a sample-barcoded 5' primer and a J-beta primer mix. TCRdb used MiXCR to reprocess the 5' RACE reads, holding one entry per CDR3 protein. The sample records some 1.5 million distinct CDR3 sequences, 28% being singletons. The specimen was blood. Source of these receptors: a woman between 25 and 40 years old in good health.

The chain recombines TRBV20-1 with TRBJ2-2, with 9 bases matching TRBD2. Germline V gene lookup returns CDR1 DFQATT and CDR2 SNEGSKA (reference sequence). The V segment lost 2 bases and the J segment 5 bases; nucleotides outside the gene matches: 15. The CDR3 consists of 18 residues. The CDR3 nucleotides read TGCAGTGCTAGAACTAAGACTAGCGGAGGACCCGGAACCGGGGAGCTGTTTTTT. Its translation: CSARTKTSGGPGTGELFF.

The genes are TRBV30 and TRBJ1-6; D is unresolved. CDR3 length: 14 amino acids. The germline CDR1 and CDR2 sequences are GTSNPN and SVGIG (reference sequence). V lost 7 bases and J lost 5, with 15 bases in between. The CDR3 nucleotides are TGTGCCTCCCCCGGGAGGCAGGATAATTCACCCCTCCACTTT. It specifies CASPGRQDNSPLHF.

The V gene is TRBV7-9, the J gene TRBJ1-3, with D uncertain. The ends were cut back, 5 bases at V and 4 bases at J, with 15 bases in the middle. CDR1 is SEHNR and CDR2 is FQNEAQ in the germline V gene (reference sequence). The CDR3 is 15 amino acids. CDR3: CASSDYSVGGNTIYF. CDR3 DNA sequence: TGTGCCAGCAGCGATTATTCCGTCGGAGGAAACACCATATATTTT.

This clonotype has more than one count but fewer than ten. The chain joins TRBV12-3 or TRBV12-4 to TRBJ2-1, with TRBD2 matching 11 bases. The V gene end was trimmed by 5 bases and the J gene end by 8 bases; junction bases not matched to a gene: 5. The CDR3 spans 14 residues. For the CDR3, the DNA is TGTGCCAGCAGTAATAGCGGGAGGGGGGATGAGCAGTTCTTC. Translation: CASSNSGRGDEQFF.

The chain joins TRBV24-1 to TRBJ1-5, with a tentative D call TRBD1 (5 bases). The CDR3 has 14 residues. Germline values: CDR1 KGHDR, CDR2 SFDVKD. Trimming pared 3 bases from V and 8 bases from J, leaving 13 bases between. CDR3 protein: CATSDGGFLKPQHF. In nucleotides, the CDR3 is TGTGCCACCAGTGATGGGGGGTTTCTAAAGCCCCAGCATTTT.

The rearrangement links TRBV5-1 to TRBJ2-7, with D tentatively TRBD1 (6 bases). The germline V gene encodes CDR1 SGHRS and CDR2 YFSETQ. The CDR3 length is 14 residues. Between the trimmed V and J ends, which lost 0 bases and 7 bases, there was a span of 14 bases. Written as DNA, the CDR3 is TGCGCCAGCAGCTTGGCTCCAGGGACAAATGAGCAGTACTTC. The encoded protein is CASSLAPGTNEQYF.

Comment on this clonotype: A much larger clone differs by one base, so this may be a read error. The genes are TRBV20-1 and TRBJ2-1, with D uncertain. Germline values: CDR1 DFQATT, CDR2 SNEGSKA (reference sequence). The CDR3 runs 13 residues. V lost 0 bases to trimming and J lost 10 bases, with 13 bases between them. The CDR3 loop is CSARDSPEYEQFF. The DNA of the CDR3 is TGCAGTGCTAGAGACAGTCCAGAGTACGAGCAGTTCTTC.

The CDR3, as DNA: TGCAGTGCTAGAGATCCACAGGGACGGGGGAGCACTGAAGCTTTCTTT. It yields the protein CSARDPQGRGSTEAFF. The rearrangement links TRBV20-1 to TRBJ1-1, with TRBD1 as a possible D gene (6 bases). There are 16 residues in the CDR3. CDR1 is DFQATT and CDR2 is SNEGSKA in the germline V gene (reference sequence). Trimming removed 0 bases from V and 4 bases from J, with 18 bases in between.

This clonotype has just a few counts. The chain combines TRBV2 with TRBJ2-3, with 9 positions matching TRBD1. CDR1 and CDR2 from the germline V gene are SNHLY and FYNNEI. After removal of 6 bases from V and 3 bases from J, the junction contained 4 bases not matched to a gene. This CDR3 has 14 residues. CDR3 in amino acids: CASRTGGGTDTQYF. For the CDR3, the DNA is TGTGCCAGCAGAACAGGGGGCGGAACAGATACGCAGTATTTT. Complete variable domain (other parts from reference TRBV2 and TRBJ2-3): EPEVTQTPSHQVTQMGQEVILRCVPISNHLYFYWYRQILGQKVEFLVSFYNNEISEKSEIFDDQFSVERPDGSNFTLKIRSTKLEDSAMYFCASRTGGGTDTQYFGPGTRLTVL.

This clonotype was observed a few times. The rearrangement uses TRBV28 and TRBJ1-6, with TRBD1 identical over 7 bases. In germline, CDR1 is MDHEN, CDR2 SYDVKM. The V segment lost 6 bases and the J segment 6 bases; nucleotides outside the gene matches: 11. The CDR3 sequence is 16 residues long. The CDR3: CASRGRGAVGNSPLHF. DNA of the CDR3: TGTGCCAGCAGAGGCAGGGGGGCGGTCGGTAATTCACCCCTCCACTTT.

V gene TRBV12-5 combines with J gene TRBJ1-5; 9 bases are a match to TRBD1. The length of the CDR3 is 14 residues. In germline, CDR1 is LGHNT, CDR2 FRNRAP. Trimming removed 5 bases from V and 6 bases from J; junction bases left unmatched: 5. The CDR3 loop is CASGPQGASQPQHF. The CDR3 coding sequence is TGTGCTAGTGGTCCACAGGGGGCGAGTCAGCCCCAGCATTTT.

The rearrangement links TRBV5-5 to TRBJ2-3; the D gene could be TRBD1 or TRBD2 (5 bases each). The CDR3 is made up of 16 amino acids. The germline V gene encodes CDR1 SGHKS and CDR2 YYEKEE (reference sequence). Trimming left V 0 bases short and J 4 bases short, with 15 bases between. The CDR3 coding sequence is TGTGCCAGCAGCTTGGCCCCTAGAGGGACGGCAGATACGCAGTATTTT. It specifies CASSLAPRGTADTQYF.

The rearrangement joins TRBV3-1 to TRBJ1-2; D remains ambiguous. The CDR3 is made up of 14 amino acids. With 4 bases removed from V and 3 bases from J, the gap between germline ends came to 12 bases. Germline V gives CDR1 LGHDT, CDR2 YNNKEL (reference sequence). CDR3: CASSPFDRDYGYTF. CDR3 DNA: TGTGCCAGCAGCCCTTTTGACCGGGACTATGGCTACACCTTC.

This chain links TRBV20-1 with TRBJ1-3; 7 bases are shared with TRBD1. CDR1 is DFQATT, CDR2 SNEGSKA, per germline (reference sequence). CDR3 length equals 13 residues. V was clipped by 4 bases and J by 3 bases; unmatched bases: 3. The CDR3 DNA reads TGCAGTGCTAAGACAGGGAATGGAAACACCATATATTTT. This codes for CSAKTGNGNTIYF.

V is TRBV6-2 or TRBV6-3 and J is TRBJ1-2; D not certain. This CDR3 comprises 16 residues. Trimming removed 2 bases at V and 2 bases at J, with 15 bases between. Germline CDR1 reads MNHEY; CDR2 reads SVGEGT. The CDR3 here is CASSYTARALNYGYTF. The DNA for the CDR3 is TGTGCCAGCAGTTACACGGCGAGGGCTCTCAACTATGGCTACACCTTC.

V is TRBV12-3 or TRBV12-4 and J is TRBJ2-1; 8 bases map to TRBD1. V dropped 6 bases and J dropped 8; count of bases not matched to a gene: 15. This CDR3 region has 16 residues. The CDR3 sequence is CASSRGQGVGMDEQFF. DNA of the CDR3: TGTGCCAGCAGCCGTGGACAGGGCGTAGGTATGGATGAGCAGTTCTTC.

V usage is TRBV7-9 and J usage is TRBJ2-7, with unresolved D. This CDR3 has 13 residues. Trimming took 5 bases from V and 0 from J, leaving 8 bases between them. Germline-derived CDR1 and CDR2 are SEHNR and FQNEAQ (reference sequence). CDR3 in amino acids: CASSNPSSYEQYF. CDR3 coding DNA: TGTGCCAGCAGCAACCCTAGCTCCTACGAGCAGTACTTC.

For this clonotype: This may come from a read error, since a much larger clone is one base off. This sequence joins TRBV19 and TRBJ2-1, with 12 positions matching TRBD2. The end of the DNA is better explained by TRBJ2-7, so the J call may be wrong. Per germline, CDR1 LNHDA and CDR2 SQIVND (reference sequence). The CDR3 runs 15 residues. CDR3: CASRTSGSSYNEQYF. The CDR3 DNA reads TGTGCCAGTAGGACTAGCGGGAGCTCCTACAATGAGCAGTACTTC.

J is TRBJ2-7 and V is TRBV2; D possibly uses TRBD1 or TRBD2 (5 bases each). Trimming shortened V by 4 bases and J by 2 bases, and 15 bases separated the two germline ends. Germline V gene data show CDR1 as SNHLY and CDR2 as FYNNEI. The CDR3 length is 15 residues. CDR3 DNA sequence: TGTGCCAGCAGTGGAAGTATAGGGACCACCTACGAGCAGTACTTC. Amino acid sequence: CASSGSIGTTYEQYF.

This clonotype was observed a handful of times. V gene TRBV4-3 combines with J gene TRBJ2-3; the D is unclear. Germline CDR1 is LGHNA and CDR2 is YSLEER. The CDR3 runs 14 residues. Between the trimmed V and J ends, which lost 1 base and 0 bases, there was a span of 5 bases. In DNA form, the CDR3 reads TGCGCCAGCAGCCAAGCACTGAGCACAGATACGCAGTATTTT. Translation: CASSQALSTDTQYF.